This T cell receptor (beta chain) was captured by sequencing in a study of cytomegalovirus exposure and HLA in healthy donors. Note on this clone: Its antigen is not identified.

Germline V gene lookup returns CDR1 SGHTA and CDR2 FQGNSA. This CDR3 comprises 12 residues. V dropped 5 bases and J dropped 11; count of bases not matched to a gene: 3. Both 60 Vbeta primers and 13 Jbeta primers went into the PCR. This table comes from immunoSEQ multiplex PCR, and its TCRdb copy is limited to in-frame clones, with some not included. The table includes 120,000 to 150,000 clones, around three quarters detected once. Whole-study findings and limits: Earlier analysis looked at TCR beta V segments, and most were productive about 87% or about 30% of the time. Specificity for CMV antigens was confirmed in vitro for a few of the CMV-associated chains. CMV serostatus stood as the only immune exposure information on hand.

Sample: PBMCs. The source of this sequence is a man younger than 35 in good health and CMV-seronegative. This chain joins TRBV7-2 and TRBJ2-3; TRBD2 matches at 11 bases. CDR3 protein: CASSHLAGGQYF. For the CDR3, the DNA is TGTGCCAGCAGCCATCTAGCGGGGGGGCAGTATTTT.